Included here is one T cell receptor (beta chain) sequence, with context. Methods used by the authors: Reference gene primer amplification gave nucleated cell count estimates. Data came from immunoSEQ multiplex PCR; TCRdb stores just in-frame clones and leaves some out. Clone size and the V and J calls come from that table; the DNA yielded D and trimming. The table records 200,000 to 250,000 clones, about 82% of them present only once. This entry belongs to a study of blood T cell repertoires in COVID-19. In the study overall: COVID-19 samples collected from the United States, Italy and Spain covered acute and convalescent phases. In each case, the material was cDNA or gDNA derived from T cells, B-cell-depleted T cells, or PBMCs.

The CDR3 is 14 amino acids. J lost 6 bases, V lost 5 bases, and 7 bases had no gene match. The germline V gene encodes CDR1 MDHEN and CDR2 SYDVKM. The participants were between about 18 and 100 years old and came from under 25 US areas. The sequenced sample consisted of PBMCs or T cells enriched from blood (not recorded which). The clonotype was recovered from a woman aged 50 to 65 who had recovered from COVID-19. The chain recombines TRBV28 with TRBJ2-7; TRBD1 aligns across 10 bases. CDR3 coding DNA: TGTGCCAGCAGTGCGGGACAGGGGCTCGGCGAGCAGTACTTC. Its protein is CASSAGQGLGEQYF.